Each of the 29 T cell receptor beta chains below was sequenced from the same sample in a study of T cell repertoires in cytomegalovirus infection. TCRdb independently ran MiXCR on the reads; one entry per CDR3 protein. The table has 570,000 or so distinct CDR3 sequences, approximately 40% seen once. These receptors' targets are unknown. Here the sequenced sample was cultured PBMCs, taken from culture after CMV antigen stimulation. These receptors all come from a human donor in good health (CMV status not recorded). Some clones in this sample may be carry-over from other donors' samples.

The genes are TRBV28 and TRBJ2-3; 9 nucleotides match TRBD2. Germline trimming cut 3 bases from V and 3 bases from J; bases unmatched to any gene: 7. CDR3 length equals 16 residues. Per the germline V gene, CDR1 is MDHEN and CDR2 is SYDVKM. The CDR3 loop reads CASSFSRAGGTDTQYF. DNA for the CDR3: TGTGCCAGCAGTTTCTCTCGAGCGGGGGGAACAGATACGCAGTATTTT. The complete variable domain, with remaining parts taken from reference TRBV28 and TRBJ2-3, reads DVKVTQSSRYLVKRTGEKVFLECVQDMDHENMFWYRQDPGLGLRLIYFSYDVKMKEKGDIPEGYSVSREKKERFSLILESASTNQTSMYLCASSFSRAGGTDTQYFGPGTRLTVL.

This clonotype was counted many times. The chain couples TRBV7-6 to TRBJ2-3; possible D gene TRBD2, 6 bases. Germline V gene lookup returns CDR1 SGHVS and CDR2 FNYEAQ. V shed 1 base and J shed 2 bases, with 19 bases lying between them. This CDR3 is built from 18 residues. The CDR3 sequence: CASSLGAGSFRSTDTQYF. The CDR3 nucleotides read TGTGCCAGCAGCTTAGGAGCGGGCAGTTTTCGGTCCACAGATACGCAGTATTTT.

This clonotype was detected only a few times. The V gene is TRBV7-6, the J gene TRBJ1-1; perhaps TRBD1 as D (5 bases). The V and J ends lost 2 bases and 0 bases respectively, with 10 bases between them. The germline V gene encodes CDR1 SGHVS and CDR2 FNYEAQ. The CDR3 consists of 15 residues. The CDR3 sequence is CASSLRAGLNTEAFF. CDR3 nucleotide sequence: TGTGCCAGCAGCTTACGGGCGGGACTGAACACTGAAGCTTTCTTT.

The chain has TRBV2 and TRBJ2-6, with D unclear. The CDR3 consists of 13 residues. The germline CDR1 and CDR2 sequences are SNHLY and FYNNEI. Trimming stripped 10 bases from V and 0 bases from J, with 7 bases between. The CDR3 loop is CAIGRSGANVLTF. The CDR3 DNA is TGTGCCATCGGACGCTCTGGGGCCAACGTCCTGACTTTC.

This clonotype was counted a few times. The rearrangement links TRBV11-2 to TRBJ1-6; D gene unclear. Germline CDR1 SGHAT, CDR2 FQNNGV. Trimming took off 6 bases at V and 14 bases at J, with 23 bases between the two ends. This CDR3 region has 15 residues. CDR3 protein: CASRDFGRTYAALHF. CDR3 DNA sequence: TGTGCCAGCAGAGACTTCGGACGGACCTATGCGGCCCTCCACTTT.

CDR3 in DNA: TGTGCCAGTAGACCCACAGGGGCCCCGAATGAGCAGTTCTTC. It specifies CASRPTGAPNEQFF. The rearrangement links TRBV19 to TRBJ2-1, with 7 bases identical to TRBD1. The V and J ends lost 6 bases and 7 bases, in that order; junction bases with no gene match: 9. CDR3 length equals 14 residues. Germline V gives CDR1 LNHDA, CDR2 SQIVND (reference sequence). Full variable domain (missing parts from reference TRBV19 and TRBJ2-1): DGGITQSPKYLFRKEGQNVTLSCEQNLNHDAMYWYRQDPGQGLRLIYYSQIVNDFQKGDIAEGYSVSREKKESFPLTVTSAQKNPTAFYLCASRPTGAPNEQFFGPGTRLTVL.

The gene calls are TRBV7-9 and TRBJ1-1; tentative D call: TRBD1 (6 bases). The germline CDR1 and CDR2 sequences are SEHNR and FQNEAQ (reference sequence). V shed 4 bases and J shed 7 bases, with 16 bases lying between them. This CDR3 has 14 residues. The CDR3 sequence is CASSYEQGSDEAFF. The CDR3 region has the DNA TGTGCCAGCAGCTATGAACAGGGTTCAGATGAAGCTTTCTTT.

This clonotype appeared once. The V call is TRBV18, the J call TRBJ2-1; 8 nucleotides match TRBD2. The CDR3 has 16 amino acids. The germline V gene encodes CDR1 KGHSH and CDR2 LQKENI. Trimming at V came to 0 bases and at J to 2 bases, leaving 3 bases not matched to a gene. For the CDR3, the DNA is TGTGCCAGCTCACCACCTGGTAGCGGGGCCTACAATGAGCAGTTCTTC. It translates to CASSPPGSGAYNEQFF.

The genes are TRBV5-4 and TRBJ2-4; D may be TRBD2 (6 bases). Trimming left V 0 bases short and J 2 bases short, with 15 bases between. The CDR3 consists of 17 residues. Germline V gene sequence: CDR1 SGHNT, CDR2 YYREEE (reference sequence). The CDR3 nucleotides are TGTGCCAGCAGCTTGGACAGTAGCGGACGGCCCAAAAACATTCAGTACTTC. Translation: CASSLDSSGRPKNIQYF.

The table lists this clonotype with a count of one. The J gene is TRBJ2-5, the V gene TRBV19; TRBD2 matches at 9 bases. The CDR3 consists of 15 residues. CDR1 and CDR2 (germline): LNHDA, SQIVND (reference sequence). The V segment lost 3 bases and the J segment 5 bases; nucleotides outside the gene matches: 7. This CDR3 is CASSILAGEGETQYF. CDR3 DNA sequence: TGTGCCAGTAGTATCTTAGCGGGAGAGGGCGAGACCCAGTACTTC. Combining the CDR3 with reference TRBV19 and TRBJ2-5 gives the whole variable domain DGGITQSPKYLFRKEGQNVTLSCEQNLNHDAMYWYRQDPGQGLRLIYYSQIVNDFQKGDIAEGYSVSREKKESFPLTVTSAQKNPTAFYLCASSILAGEGETQYFGPGTRLLVL.

The chain links TRBV7-4 to TRBJ2-3; D remains unclear. V lost 1 base and J 1 base, leaving 9 bases between the germline ends. Looked up from germline, CDR1 is SGHVT and CDR2 is SQSDAQ. The CDR3 totals 15 residues. This CDR3 reads CASSLVGIRTDTQYF. Written as DNA, the CDR3 is TGTGCCAGCAGCTTAGTTGGGATCCGCACAGATACGCAGTATTTT.

V is TRBV7-6 and J is TRBJ2-3, with D hard to call. Trimming stripped 5 bases from V and 0 bases from J, with 9 bases between. The germline CDR1 and CDR2 sequences are SGHVS and FNYEAQ. The CDR3 runs to 14 residues. The CDR3 nucleotides are TGTGCCAGCAGCACTCCGCTAAGCACAGATACGCAGTATTTT. Protein product: CASSTPLSTDTQYF.

This clonotype showed up just a few times. The chain carries TRBV20-1 and TRBJ2-6, with 13 bases fitting TRBD2. CDR3 length equals 19 residues. Germline V lookup: CDR1 DFQATT, CDR2 SNEGSKA (reference sequence). With V trimmed by 1 base and J by 2 bases, 8 bases remained unmatched. The DNA for the CDR3 is TGCAGTGCTAGAGGTTGGACTAGCGGGAGTTCGGCTGGGGCCAACGTCCTGACTTTC. As protein: CSARGWTSGSSAGANVLTF.

This clonotype was seen only a few times. The chain employs TRBV29-1 and TRBJ1-3; no reliable D call. CDR1 and CDR2 (germline): SQVTM, ANQGSEA. With 7 bases removed from V and 4 bases from J, the gap between germline ends came to 11 bases. This CDR3 spans 12 amino acids. In nucleotides, the CDR3 is TGCAGCGGGGGAGACGGCGGAAACACCATATATTTT. Encoded protein: CSGGDGGNTIYF.

CDR3 sequence: CASIGQRNTEAFF. CDR3 coding DNA: TGTGCCAGTATCGGGCAAAGGAACACTGAAGCTTTCTTT. This chain uses TRBV19 with TRBJ1-1; D gene ambiguous. The CDR3 runs to 13 residues. Germline-derived CDR1 and CDR2 are LNHDA and SQIVND (reference sequence). The V and J ends lost 7 bases and 1 base respectively, with 10 bases between them.

The rearrangement links TRBV5-5 to TRBJ2-5, with a tentative D call TRBD1 (5 bases). The CDR3 is made up of 15 amino acids. CDR1 and CDR2 (germline): SGHKS, YYEKEE (reference sequence). Deletions cut 0 bases from V and 5 bases from J, with 14 bases between. CDR3 DNA: TGTGCCAGCAGCTTGGATGTGGACCCAGGGGAGACCCAGTACTTC. Its protein is CASSLDVDPGETQYF.

V usage is TRBV27 and J usage is TRBJ2-1; the D gene is possibly TRBD2 (6 bases). Germline lookup yields CDR1 MNHEY and CDR2 SMNVEV (reference sequence). This CDR3 is 16 amino acids long. Trimming shortened V by 4 bases and J by 0 bases, and 13 bases separated the two germline ends. The chain's CDR3 is CASSSSVTSSYNEQFF. Written as DNA, the CDR3 is TGTGCCAGCAGTTCTAGCGTGACTAGCTCCTACAATGAGCAGTTCTTC.

This sequence joins TRBV6-6 and TRBJ2-2, with 9 positions matching TRBD1. V gave up 5 bases and J gave up 5 bases; unmatched junction bases: 12. The CDR3 loop spans 17 amino acids. CDR1 MNHNY and CDR2 SVGAGI come from the germline V gene (reference sequence). The CDR3 here is CASSPGYGTGTTGELFF. The DNA for the CDR3 is TGTGCCAGCAGTCCCGGCTACGGGACAGGGACAACCGGGGAGCTGTTTTTT.

The V and J genes are TRBV12-3 or TRBV12-4 and TRBJ2-1; D is ambiguous. This CDR3 has 13 amino acids. V lost 5 bases and J 0 bases, leaving 5 bases between the germline ends. CDR3 DNA sequence: TGTGCCAGCAGTACAATCTCCTACAATGAGCAGTTCTTC. Translating it yields CASSTISYNEQFF.

The chain carries TRBV7-2 and TRBJ2-5; 13 nucleotides align to TRBD2. After removal of 5 bases from V and 5 bases from J, the junction contained 11 bases not matched to a gene. This CDR3 is 17 amino acids long. The germline V gene encodes CDR1 SGHTA and CDR2 FQGNSA. In DNA form, the CDR3 reads TGTGCCAGCAGCAGGACTAGCGGGGGACCCCGAGCGGAGACCCAGTACTTC. Translation gives CASSRTSGGPRAETQYF. Full variable domain (missing parts from reference TRBV7-2 and TRBJ2-5): GAGVSQSPSNKVTEKGKDVELRCDPISGHTALYWYRQSLGQGLEFLIYFQGNSAPDKSGLPSDRFSAERTGGSVSTLTIQRTQQEDSAVYLCASSRTSGGPRAETQYFGPGTRLLVL.

There are a few counts of this clonotype. The chain couples TRBV28 to TRBJ1-2; a possible D gene is TRBD1 (6 bases). V shed 3 bases and J shed 6 bases, with 17 bases lying between them. Germline V lookup: CDR1 MDHEN, CDR2 SYDVKM. This CDR3 contains 15 residues. The CDR3 spells CASSFPAGAIDGYTF. The CDR3 DNA sequence: TGTGCCAGCAGTTTCCCGGCAGGGGCCATTGATGGCTACACCTTC.

The V call is TRBV6-1, the J call TRBJ2-3, with D possibly matching TRBD2 (6 bases). Germline V gene lookup returns CDR1 MNHNS and CDR2 SASEGT. Trimming shortened V by 11 bases and J by 0 bases, and 15 bases separated the two germline ends. The CDR3 totals 14 residues. Written as DNA, the CDR3 is TGTGCCGGGAAAAAGGGGACTAGCACAGATACGCAGTATTTT. The encoded protein is CAGKKGTSTDTQYF.

The V gene is TRBV20-1, the J gene TRBJ1-2, with 9 bases identical to TRBD1. Germline loops: CDR1 DFQATT, CDR2 SNEGSKA (reference sequence). This CDR3 has 16 amino acids. Trimming cost V 1 base and J 2 bases; bases outside gene matches: 8. The CDR3 loop is CSARGDRVPHNYGYTF. The CDR3 DNA reads TGCAGTGCTAGAGGGGACAGGGTGCCTCACAACTATGGCTACACCTTC.

This sequence joins TRBV7-2 and TRBJ1-1; the match to TRBD1 covers 7 bases. V shed 3 bases, J shed 10 bases, and the junction held 5 bases outside the gene matches. CDR1 SGHTA and CDR2 FQGNSA come from the germline V gene. The CDR3 contains 12 residues. The CDR3 protein is CASSFHSGGAFF. CDR3 DNA sequence: TGTGCCAGCAGCTTCCACTCAGGGGGAGCTTTCTTT.

The CDR3 region is CASRRSGGSHNEQFF. CDR3 sequence (DNA): TGTGCCAGCAGGCGATCTGGGGGGTCCCACAATGAGCAGTTCTTC. The V and J genes are TRBV27 and TRBJ2-1, with a tentative D call TRBD2 (6 bases). The CDR3 is made up of 15 amino acids. Germline CDR1 is MNHEY and CDR2 is SMNVEV (reference sequence). V was trimmed by 6 bases and J by 5 bases, leaving 17 bases between them.

The CDR3: CASSYLAGDEQFF. Written as DNA, the CDR3 is TGTGCCAGCAGCTATCTAGCGGGTGATGAGCAGTTCTTC. This rearrangement joins TRBV5-5 to TRBJ2-1; 8 bases are shared with TRBD2. The V gene end was trimmed by 3 bases and the J gene end by 8 bases; junction bases not matched to a gene: 4. Germline assignment: CDR1 SGHKS and CDR2 YYEKEE (reference sequence). The CDR3 contains 13 residues.

The chain uses TRBV6-5 and TRBJ2-1; TRBD2 matches at 10 bases. The CDR3 is 15 residues long. Trimming cost V 3 bases and J 7 bases; bases outside gene matches: 6. Germline lookup yields CDR1 MNHEY and CDR2 SVGAGI. In nucleotides, the CDR3 is TGTGCCAGCAGTTATAACAGCGGGGGGGGGAATGAGCAGTTCTTC. Protein product: CASSYNSGGGNEQFF.

The chain links TRBV2 to TRBJ1-5; a possible D gene is TRBD1 (6 bases). The V end was cut by 6 bases, the J end by 3 bases, with 12 bases between. The length of the CDR3 is 14 residues. Germline V gene data show CDR1 as SNHLY and CDR2 as FYNNEI. CDR3 in DNA: TGTGCCAGCAGCGCCGGGACACTCAATCAGCCCCAGCATTTT. It encodes CASSAGTLNQPQHF.

This clonotype was seen a few times. The chain carries TRBV15 and TRBJ1-3; D is uncertain. Trimming left V 1 base short and J 0 bases short, with 19 bases between. The CDR3 spans 19 residues. Germline values: CDR1 LNHNV, CDR2 YYDKDF (reference sequence). Written as DNA, the CDR3 is TGTGCCACCAGCAGAGGACTTCAGAACAGCCAACCCTCTGGAAACACCATATATTTT. Translating gives CATSRGLQNSQPSGNTIYF.